This TCR beta chain was sequenced for a study of blood T cells in healthy people across ages. The use of a sample-barcoded 5' primer and a J-beta primer mix characterized a second PCR of 7 to 11 cycles. Tagging of each cDNA molecule was performed by a template-switch adaptor with 12 random nucleotides. Each CDR3 protein gets one entry after TCRdb re-called the 5' RACE reads with MiXCR. Of around 1.5 million distinct CDR3 sequences in the sample, 55% to 75% were seen once. Study-level findings and limits: While age rose, TCR beta diversity per million T cells dropped in a roughly linear way. Relative to aged donors, long-lived donors carried more naive CD4+ cells and displayed higher diversity.

CDR3 length equals 15 residues. V lost 1 base and J 4 bases, leaving 14 bases between the germline ends. Germline values: CDR1 LGHNA, CDR2 YNFKEQ. Comment on this clonotype: Antigen unknown.

The study isolated at least 6 million PBMCs from each sample. This chain joins TRBV4-2 and TRBJ2-7; D possibly corresponds to TRBD2 (5 bases). This TCR derives from a man between 18 and 35 years old in good health. Sequencing was carried out using blood. CDR3 in DNA: TGTGCCAGCAGCCAAGGGACTCGGACGAAATACGAGCAGTACTTC. This translates into CASSQGTRTKYEQYF.